The clone carrying this T cell receptor beta chain was counted many times. The sample comes from a study of blood T cells in healthy people across ages. From germline, CDR1 is SNHLY and CDR2 FYNNEI. Trimming removed 1 base from V and 4 bases from J; junction bases left unmatched: 1. The CDR3 consists of 15 residues. With a J-beta primer mix and a sample-barcoded 5' primer, a second PCR ran roughly 6 to 11 cycles. Each TCR beta cDNA got a 12-nucleotide random molecular identifier. TCRdb used MiXCR to reprocess the 5' RACE reads, holding one entry per CDR3 protein. Among a few hundred thousand distinct CDR3 sequences listed, roughly 29% were seen once.

The TCR sequence derives from a woman aged 70-85 years in good health. The chain links TRBV2 to TRBJ2-1; 10 bases map to TRBD2. The sample was blood. Here the CDR3 DNA reads TGTGCCAGCAGTGAAGAGACTAGCGGGTACAATGAGCAGTTCTTC. It is translated as CASSEETSGYNEQFF.